The 25 T cell receptor beta chains presented below share a single source sample, sequenced in a study of T cell repertoires in cytomegalovirus infection. TCRdb reprocessed the reads with MiXCR, giving one entry per CDR3 protein. The data show fewer than 700,000 distinct CDR3 sequences, around 24% seen once. The sample taken for sequencing was CD8+ T cells from PBMCs. The source is a human donor in good health (CMV status not recorded). Some clones in this sample may be carry-over from other donors' samples.

This clonotype was seen repeatedly, ten times or more. This chain uses TRBV19 with TRBJ1-1; D not resolved. This CDR3 is built from 13 residues. V was pared by 3 bases and J by 1 base, with 6 bases between. The germline CDR1 and CDR2 sequences are LNHDA and SQIVND (reference sequence). Here the CDR3 reads CASSIRGNTEAFF. The CDR3 bases are TGTGCCAGTAGTATTCGGGGGAACACTGAAGCTTTCTTT.

This clonotype was seen a few times. The chain joins TRBV15 to TRBJ2-3; possibly TRBD2 for D (6 bases). The CDR3 sequence is 14 residues long. The ends were cut back, 4 bases at V and 0 bases at J, with 8 bases in the middle. CDR1 and CDR2 from the germline V gene are LNHNV and YYDKDF (reference sequence). Here the CDR3 reads CATSNSGSTDTQYF. CDR3 DNA: TGTGCCACCAGCAATAGCGGTAGCACAGATACGCAGTATTTT. The full variable domain, completed using reference TRBV15 and TRBJ2-3, is DAMVIQNPRYQVTQFGKPVTLSCSQTLNHNVMYWYQQKSSQAPKLLFHYYDKDFNNEADTPDNFQSRRPNTSFCFLDIRSPGLGDTAMYLCATSNSGSTDTQYFGPGTRLTVL.

In its sample, this clonotype was seen once. A much larger clone is a single base away; this may be a read error. The V and J genes are TRBV5-4 and TRBJ2-7, with 10 positions matching TRBD1. J was trimmed by 1 base and V by 3 bases; bases with no gene match: 1. Germline V lookup: CDR1 SGHNT, CDR2 YYREEE (reference sequence). The CDR3 extends over 14 amino acids. The CDR3 nucleotides read TGTGCCAGCAGCTGGGGACAGGGGTCCTACGAGCAGTACTTC. Its protein is CASSWGQGSYEQYF.

As for this clonotype: Its ends do not fully match the called genes, so a read error is possible. This chain uses TRBV7-6 with TRBJ2-2, with unresolved D. There are 16 residues in the CDR3. Germline CDR1 is SGHVS and CDR2 is FNYEAQ. The CDR3 loop is CASSLGPTTNTGELFF. For the CDR3, the DNA is TGTGCTAGCAGCTTAGGGCCGACGACGAACACCGGGGAGCTGTTTTTT.

This clonotype has a handful of counts. CDR3 sequence reads: CASSLLGQSEEAFF. CDR3 sequence (DNA): TGTGCCAGCAGCTTATTAGGACAGTCGGAAGAAGCTTTCTTT. The chain carries TRBV7-9 and TRBJ1-1, with a weak D call TRBD1 (6 bases). V was trimmed by 2 bases and J by 8 bases, leaving 15 bases between them. This CDR3 contains 14 residues. Germline values: CDR1 SEHNR, CDR2 FQNEAQ (reference sequence).

This clonotype was seen many times. The rearrangement uses TRBV7-3 and TRBJ2-7, with 7 bases lining up with TRBD2. The V gene end was trimmed by 0 bases and the J gene end by 4 bases; junction bases not matched to a gene: 12. Germline loops: CDR1 SGHTA, CDR2 FQGTGA. The CDR3 has 17 amino acids. As DNA, the CDR3 is TGTGCCAGCAGCTTAACCGAGTCCGGATCTAGCGGATACGAGCAGTACGTC. Its protein is CASSLTESGSSGYEQYV.

This clonotype was seen ten or more times. J is TRBJ2-6 and V is TRBV4-1; D is tentatively TRBD1 or TRBD2 (5 bases each). This CDR3 is built from 16 residues. With 3 bases removed from V and 3 bases from J, the gap between germline ends came to 12 bases. Germline loops: CDR1 MGHRA, CDR2 YSYEKL. DNA for the CDR3: TGCGCCAGCAGCCAGTCGAGGGGTGATGGGGCCAACGTCCTGACTTTC. The encoded protein is CASSQSRGDGANVLTF.

There are many counts of this clonotype. The rearrangement joins TRBV7-3 to TRBJ2-3; 7 bases fit TRBD2. CDR1 is SGHTA, CDR2 FQGTGA, per germline. Trimming took 4 bases from V and 7 from J; bases not matched to a gene: 11. The length of the CDR3 is 15 residues. CDR3 residues: CASSSEAGRFNTQYF. The CDR3 nucleotides read TGTGCCAGCAGCTCCGAAGCGGGGAGATTTAATACGCAGTATTTT.

This clonotype was found a few times. The rearrangement uses TRBV6-1 and TRBJ1-1; D may be TRBD1 (5 bases). Looked up from germline, CDR1 is MNHNS and CDR2 is SASEGT. V lost 6 bases and J 1 base, leaving 12 bases between the germline ends. CDR3 length: 14 residues. This chain's CDR3 is CASRWGTANTEAFF. CDR3 sequence (DNA): TGTGCCAGCAGGTGGGGGACGGCGAACACTGAAGCTTTCTTT.

This clonotype was recorded at least ten times. This chain uses TRBV7-2 with TRBJ1-2, with D unresolved. The V end was cut by 0 bases, the J end by 7 bases, with 6 bases between. Germline-derived CDR1 and CDR2 are SGHTA and FQGNSA. The CDR3 consists of 12 residues. The DNA for the CDR3 is TGTGCCAGCAGCTTAGCGGGTGGTGGCTACACCTTC. It translates to CASSLAGGGYTF.

The V gene is TRBV20-1, the J gene TRBJ1-1; D might be TRBD1 (5 bases). CDR1 and CDR2 (germline): DFQATT, SNEGSKA (reference sequence). The germline V and J ends were trimmed by 3 bases and 3 bases, with 11 bases remaining between them. The CDR3 is made up of 13 amino acids. CDR3 in DNA: TGCAGTGCTAGTGGGGGGGTGGACACTGAAGCTTTCTTT. It specifies CSASGGVDTEAFF.

This clonotype appeared a few times. The chain couples TRBV28 to TRBJ2-1, with 8 bases aligning to TRBD2. Trimming removed 4 bases from V and 3 bases from J; junction bases left unmatched: 14. The CDR3 totals 18 residues. Germline V gene sequence: CDR1 MDHEN, CDR2 SYDVKM. DNA of the CDR3: TGTGCCAGCAGTTCTGGGACCGGCCCGGGGGGGGACTACAATGAGCAGTTCTTC. Translating gives CASSSGTGPGGDYNEQFF.

This clonotype occurred a few times. This chain joins TRBV29-1 and TRBJ2-1; D might be TRBD2 (6 bases). Germline V CDR1 and CDR2: SQVTM, ANQGSEA. Trimming stripped 4 bases from V and 3 bases from J, with 16 bases between. The CDR3 sequence is 15 residues long. The CDR3 DNA follows: TGCAGCGTTGTGAGCGCTGGACTACACTACAATGAGCAGTTCTTC. Protein sequence: CSVVSAGLHYNEQFF.

The rearrangement uses TRBV28 and TRBJ1-2, with 7 positions matching TRBD1. This CDR3 region has 15 residues. The J segment lost 6 bases and the V segment lost 2 bases, leaving 9 bases of the junction unmatched. Germline-derived CDR1 and CDR2 are MDHEN and SYDVKM. The CDR3 region has the DNA TGTGCCAGCAGTTTACAACGACAGGGTCGCCATGGCTACACCTTC. Amino acid sequence: CASSLQRQGRHGYTF.

V and J are TRBV7-6 and TRBJ1-1; D is possibly TRBD1 (6 bases). Trimming pared 5 bases from V and 7 bases from J, leaving 14 bases between. CDR3 length equals 13 residues. CDR1 is SGHVS, CDR2 FNYEAQ, per germline. CDR3 amino acids: CASSETGLGEAFF. The DNA of the CDR3 is TGTGCCAGCAGCGAAACAGGGCTTGGTGAAGCTTTCTTT.

The chain joins TRBV28 to TRBJ1-5, with a possible D match to TRBD1 (6 bases). Trimming stripped 5 bases from V and 0 bases from J, with 14 bases between. Germline V gene lookup returns CDR1 MDHEN and CDR2 SYDVKM. This CDR3 region has 16 residues. In DNA form, the CDR3 reads TGTGCCAGCAGTCGGGGGCCGGGATATAGCAATCAGCCCCAGCATTTT. Its translation: CASSRGPGYSNQPQHF.

This clonotype was recorded many times. The gene calls are TRBV7-2 and TRBJ2-5; perhaps TRBD2 as D (5 bases). Trimming removed 4 bases at V and 2 bases at J, with 17 bases between. In germline, CDR1 is SGHTA, CDR2 FQGNSA. The CDR3 length is 16 residues. The CDR3 reads CASSSWTEEQQETQYF. CDR3 sequence (DNA): TGTGCCAGCAGCTCATGGACGGAGGAACAACAAGAGACCCAGTACTTC.

At least ten counts were recorded for this clonotype. J is TRBJ2-2 and V is TRBV7-6; no clear D gene. V was clipped by 5 bases and J by 1 base, with 17 bases between them. Germline assignment: CDR1 SGHVS and CDR2 FNYEAQ. The CDR3 loop spans 17 amino acids. CDR3 nucleotide sequence: TGTGCCAGCAGCGCCATCGACCGGGTCCGGAACACCGGGGAGCTGTTTTTT. This codes for CASSAIDRVRNTGELFF.

The gene calls are TRBV6-6 and TRBJ2-5; D is undetermined. With 0 bases removed from V and 5 bases from J, the gap between germline ends came to 7 bases. The CDR3 sequence is 13 residues long. Germline assignment: CDR1 MNHNY and CDR2 SVGAGI (reference sequence). The CDR3: CASSYSSRETQYF. CDR3 nucleotides: TGTGCCAGCAGTTACTCGAGCAGGGAGACCCAGTACTTC.

This clonotype has a count of ten or more. The rearrangement links TRBV6-5 to TRBJ2-7; D may be TRBD1 or TRBD2 (5 bases each). Trimming left V 3 bases short and J 5 bases short, with 20 bases between. The germline V gene encodes CDR1 MNHEY and CDR2 SVGAGI. This CDR3 contains 16 residues. CDR3 loop: CASSYLQGYGLDEQYF. Written as DNA, the CDR3 is TGTGCCAGCAGTTATCTTCAGGGTTATGGACTCGACGAGCAGTACTTC.

This clonotype appeared many times. The chain uses TRBV12-5 and TRBJ2-1; D not certain. The germline V gene encodes CDR1 LGHNT and CDR2 FRNRAP. V lost 3 bases to trimming and J lost 0 bases, with 21 bases between them. The CDR3 is 19 amino acids. CDR3 coding DNA: TGTGCTAGTGGTTTACCCCTTTCCGGTTGGACGAGCTCCTACAATGAGCAGTTCTTC. This codes for CASGLPLSGWTSSYNEQFF. The variable domain in full, completed from reference TRBV12-5 and TRBJ2-1, reads DARVTQTPRHKVTEMGQEVTMRCQPILGHNTVFWYRQTMMQGLELLAYFRNRAPLDDSGMPKDRFSAEMPDATLATLKIQPSEPRDSAVYFCASGLPLSGWTSSYNEQFFGPGTRLTVL.

This clonotype was recorded a few times. The chain couples TRBV27 to TRBJ2-7; D uncertain. The CDR3 is 14 residues long. With 0 bases removed from V and 3 bases from J, the gap between germline ends came to 9 bases. Germline V gene data show CDR1 as MNHEY and CDR2 as SMNVEV (reference sequence). CDR3 protein: CASSLSPVGYEQYF. The CDR3 DNA reads as TGTGCCAGCAGTTTATCCCCGGTGGGCTACGAGCAGTACTTC.

The table lists this clonotype with many counts. The V call is TRBV12-3 or TRBV12-4, the J call TRBJ2-1; D is possibly TRBD2 (7 bases). V lost 1 base and J 4 bases, leaving 11 bases between the germline ends. There are 15 residues in the CDR3. The CDR3 DNA is TGTGCCAGCAGTTTAGAGGGGGGGGCTTACAATGAGCAGTTCTTC. Translating gives CASSLEGGAYNEQFF.

In this sample, this clonotype turned up a few times. The chain has TRBV7-9 and TRBJ2-5; D gene ambiguous. The germline V gene has CDR1 SEHNR and CDR2 FQNEAQ (reference sequence). The V gene lost 5 bases and the J gene lost 10 bases, with 17 bases spanning the gap. There are 13 residues in the CDR3. The CDR3 spells CASSSDLPADQYF. CDR3 DNA sequence: TGTGCCAGCAGCAGCGACCTCCCCGCTGACCAGTACTTC.

This clonotype was detected only a few times. The chain combines TRBV5-1 with TRBJ2-1; 9 bases fit TRBD1. CDR1 SGHRS and CDR2 YFSETQ come from the germline V gene. This CDR3 has 16 amino acids. The ends lost 3 bases at V and 6 bases at J; junction bases unmatched: 10. The CDR3 DNA sequence: TGCGCCAGCAGCTCACCCCGGGACAGGGATTCCAATGAGCAGTTCTTC. The encoded protein is CASSSPRDRDSNEQFF.